What follows are 3 T cell receptor beta chains derived from one specimen sequenced in a study of CD8+ T cells in alopecia areata. Treatment of the sample: oral pan-JAK inhibitor, 5-10 mg twice daily. RNA extraction was followed by reverse transcription into cDNA, which acted as the sequencing template. Sequencing was performed with immunoSEQ multiplex PCR; in TCRdb, only in-frame clones are kept and a portion is missing. Of around 100,000 clones detected, 60% to 80% appear once; the ten largest clones hold approximately 15%. The source material was CD8+ T cells sorted from blood, sampled at approximately week 44, from a patient treated with tofacitinib. These receptor sequences come from a human donor with alopecia areata.

The chain uses TRBV30 and TRBJ2-7; 9 nucleotides align to TRBD1. The V gene's germline CDR1 is GTSNPN and CDR2 SVGIG (reference sequence). J lost 3 bases, V lost 3 bases, and 3 bases had no gene match. The CDR3 extends over 13 amino acids. The CDR3 DNA reads as TGTGCCTGGAGCCGGGACAGGGTCTACGAGCAGTACTTC. This encodes CAWSRDRVYEQYF.

The CDR3 here is CASTPSGPNYGYTF. The CDR3 DNA reads TGTGCCAGCACCCCGTCAGGGCCAAACTATGGCTACACCTTC. V and J are TRBV7-9 and TRBJ1-2; D is possibly TRBD1 (5 bases). There are 14 residues in the CDR3. The germline CDR1 and CDR2 sequences are SEHNR and FQNEAQ (reference sequence). Trimming left V 7 bases short and J 2 bases short, with 14 bases between.

This clone was seen more than once but under ten times. The chain carries TRBV27 and TRBJ2-3; TRBD2 aligns across 7 bases. The V gene's germline CDR1 is MNHEY and CDR2 SMNVEV (reference sequence). V lost 8 bases to trimming and J lost 2 bases; unmatched junction nucleotides: 10. This CDR3 is built from 15 residues. The CDR3 DNA is TGTGCCAGCTCAGAACGGGGGGAAAACACAGATACGCAGTATTTT. It specifies CASSERGENTDTQYF.